This TCR beta chain was identified in a study of T cell responses to AZD1222 COVID-19 vaccine. Study-wide results and caveats: Variant regions that are unmutated are reportedly the target of nearly half of spike-specific TCRs. A rise in Spike-specific TCR breadth and depth followed two AZD1222 doses.

Repertoires were generated with immunoSEQ multiplex PCR, while TCRdb's copy carries only in-frame clones and drops some. The table includes roughly 120,000 clones, more than 85% detected once. Comments on this clone: Its specificity is not known.

The CDR3 sequence is 11 residues long. CDR1 is SGHAT, CDR2 FQDESV, per germline (reference sequence). V was clipped by 3 bases and J by 5 bases, with 5 bases between them. The V gene is TRBV11-1, the J gene TRBJ2-7; D gene ambiguous. The input for sequencing was peripheral blood, taken on day 0 of AZD1222 vaccination. This receptor was obtained from an adult in good health. CDR3 sequence: CASSLDHEQYF. The CDR3 region has the DNA TGTGCCAGCAGCTTGGACCACGAGCAGTACTTC.